This T cell receptor beta chain derives from a study of cytomegalovirus exposure and HLA in healthy donors. V was trimmed by 0 bases and J by 2 bases, leaving 8 bases between them. Germline V gene lookup returns CDR1 MNHEY and CDR2 SMNVEV (reference sequence). The length of the CDR3 is 16 residues. Use of 60 Vbeta and 13 Jbeta primers characterized the PCR. Repertoires were generated with immunoSEQ multiplex PCR, while TCRdb's copy carries only in-frame clones and drops some. The repertoire consists of some 130,000 clones, with about 72% occurring once and the leading ten covering roughly 1.6%. The genes are TRBV27 and TRBJ2-6; D is possibly TRBD1 (6 bases). The clonotype comes from a man aged 30 to 45 in good health and CMV-seropositive. Sequencing was performed on PBMCs. The CDR3 protein is CASSLSPGAGANVLTF. CDR3 sequence (DNA): TGTGCCAGCAGTTTATCCCCAGGGGCTGGGGCCAACGTCCTGACTTTC.